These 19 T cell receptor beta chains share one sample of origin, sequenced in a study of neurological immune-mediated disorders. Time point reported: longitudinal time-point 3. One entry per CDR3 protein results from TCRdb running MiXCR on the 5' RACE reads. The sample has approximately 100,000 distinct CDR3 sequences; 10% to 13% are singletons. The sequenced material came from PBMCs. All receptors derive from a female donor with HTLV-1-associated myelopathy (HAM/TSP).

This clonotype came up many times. Here the CDR3 DNA reads TGTGCCAGCAAGAGGGGGACTTACAATGAGCAGTTCTTC. Protein product: CASKRGTYNEQFF. This chain connects TRBV12-3 or TRBV12-4 to TRBJ2-1, with D perhaps assigned TRBD1 or TRBD2 (6 bases each). The CDR3 length is 13 residues. V gave up 7 bases and J gave up 4 bases, with 11 bases separating them.

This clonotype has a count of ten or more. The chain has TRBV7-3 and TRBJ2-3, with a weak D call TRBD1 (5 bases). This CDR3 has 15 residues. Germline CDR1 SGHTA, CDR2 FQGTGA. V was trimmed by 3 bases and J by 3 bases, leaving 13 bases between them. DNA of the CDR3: TGTGCCAGCAGCTTTGGCCAGGGCTTTACAGATACGCAGTATTTT. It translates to CASSFGQGFTDTQYF.

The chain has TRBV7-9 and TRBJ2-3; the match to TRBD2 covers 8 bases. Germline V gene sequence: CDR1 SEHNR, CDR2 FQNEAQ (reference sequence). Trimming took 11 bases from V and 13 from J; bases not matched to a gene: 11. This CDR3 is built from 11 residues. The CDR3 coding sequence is TGTGCCGAGGGGCCGGGACTAGTAAAGTATTTT. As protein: CAEGPGLVKYF.

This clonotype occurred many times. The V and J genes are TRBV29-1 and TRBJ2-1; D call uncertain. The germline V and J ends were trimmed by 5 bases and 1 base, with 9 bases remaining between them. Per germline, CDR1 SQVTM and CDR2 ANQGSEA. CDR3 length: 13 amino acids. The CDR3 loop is CSVHRVSYNEQFF. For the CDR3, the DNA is TGCAGCGTTCATCGGGTATCCTACAATGAGCAGTTCTTC.

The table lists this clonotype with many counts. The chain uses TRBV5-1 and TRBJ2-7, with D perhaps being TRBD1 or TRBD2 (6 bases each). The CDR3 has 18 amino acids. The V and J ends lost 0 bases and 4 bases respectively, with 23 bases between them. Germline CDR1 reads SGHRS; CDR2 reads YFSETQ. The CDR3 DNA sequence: TGCGCCAGCAGCTTGGCCTTGGGAGCTTGGGGGGCTGCGTACGAGCAGTACTTC. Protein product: CASSLALGAWGAAYEQYF.

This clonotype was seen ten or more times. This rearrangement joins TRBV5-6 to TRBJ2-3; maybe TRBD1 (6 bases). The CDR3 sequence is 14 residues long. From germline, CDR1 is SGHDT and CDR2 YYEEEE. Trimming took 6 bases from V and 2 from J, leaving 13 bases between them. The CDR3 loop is CASIRGYDTDTQYF. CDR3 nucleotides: TGTGCCAGCATTAGGGGGTACGACACAGATACGCAGTATTTT. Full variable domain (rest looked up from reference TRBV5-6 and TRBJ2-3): DAGVTQSPTHLIKTRGQQVTLRCSPKSGHDTVSWYQQALGQGPQFIFQYYEEEERQRGNFPDRFSGHQFPNYSSELNVNALLLGDSALYLCASIRGYDTDTQYFGPGTRLTVL.

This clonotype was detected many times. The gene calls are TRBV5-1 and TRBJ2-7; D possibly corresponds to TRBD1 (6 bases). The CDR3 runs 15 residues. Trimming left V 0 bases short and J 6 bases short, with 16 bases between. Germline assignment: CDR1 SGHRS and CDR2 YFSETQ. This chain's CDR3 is CASSLDSQGVREQYF. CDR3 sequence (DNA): TGCGCCAGCAGCTTGGATTCACAGGGTGTACGCGAGCAGTACTTC.

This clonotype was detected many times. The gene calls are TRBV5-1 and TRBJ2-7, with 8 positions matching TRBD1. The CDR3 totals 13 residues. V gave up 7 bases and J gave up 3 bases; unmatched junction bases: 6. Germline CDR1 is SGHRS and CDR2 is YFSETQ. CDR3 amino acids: CASRQTGVYEQYF. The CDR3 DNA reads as TGCGCCAGCCGCCAGACAGGGGTCTACGAGCAGTACTTC.

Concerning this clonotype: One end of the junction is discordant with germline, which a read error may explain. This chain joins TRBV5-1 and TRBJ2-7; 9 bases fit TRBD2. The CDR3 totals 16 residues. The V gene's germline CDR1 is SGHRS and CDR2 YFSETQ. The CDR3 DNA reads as TGCGCCAGCATCTTGGGCTCCCTAGCGGGATCCTACGAGCAGTACTTC. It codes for CASILGSLAGSYEQYF.

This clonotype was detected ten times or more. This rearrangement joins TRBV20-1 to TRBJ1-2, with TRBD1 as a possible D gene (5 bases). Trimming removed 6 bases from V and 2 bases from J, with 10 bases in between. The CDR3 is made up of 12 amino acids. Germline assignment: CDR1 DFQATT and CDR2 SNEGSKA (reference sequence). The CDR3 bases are TGCAGTGCGTGGGGACCGAACTATGGCTACACCTTC. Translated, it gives CSAWGPNYGYTF.

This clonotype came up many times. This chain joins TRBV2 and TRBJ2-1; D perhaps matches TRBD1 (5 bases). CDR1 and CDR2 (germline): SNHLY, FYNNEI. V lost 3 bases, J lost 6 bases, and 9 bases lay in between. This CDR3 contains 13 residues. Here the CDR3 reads CASSDQGFNEQFF. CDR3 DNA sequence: TGTGCCAGCAGTGATCAGGGCTTCAATGAGCAGTTCTTC.

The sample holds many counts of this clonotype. CDR3 amino acids: CASNSPFRGGPTDTQYF. The DNA for the CDR3 is TGTGCCAGCAACTCGCCCTTTAGGGGGGGCCCCACAGATACGCAGTATTTT. This chain links TRBV7-9 with TRBJ2-3, with TRBD2 as a possible D gene (7 bases). The CDR3 length is 17 residues. V lost 7 bases, J lost 2 bases, and 22 bases lay in between. The germline gives CDR1 SEHNR, CDR2 FQNEAQ (reference sequence).

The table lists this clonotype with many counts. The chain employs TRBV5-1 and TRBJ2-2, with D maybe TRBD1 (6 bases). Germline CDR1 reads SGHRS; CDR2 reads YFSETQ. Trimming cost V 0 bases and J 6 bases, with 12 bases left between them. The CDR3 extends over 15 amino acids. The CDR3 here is CASSLEAGAAGELFF. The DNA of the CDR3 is TGCGCCAGCAGCTTGGAGGCAGGGGCGGCCGGGGAGCTGTTTTTT. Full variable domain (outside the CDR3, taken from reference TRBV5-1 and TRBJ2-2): KAGVTQTPRYLIKTRGQQVTLSCSPISGHRSVSWYQQTPGQGLQFLFEYFSETQRNKGNFPGRFSGRQFSNSRSEMNVSTLELGDSALYLCASSLEAGAAGELFFGEGSRLTVL.

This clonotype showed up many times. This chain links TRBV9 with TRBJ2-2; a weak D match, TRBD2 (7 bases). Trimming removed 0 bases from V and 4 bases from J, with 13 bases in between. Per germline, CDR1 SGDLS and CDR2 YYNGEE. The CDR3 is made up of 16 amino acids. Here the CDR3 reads CASSVGGGFSTGELFF. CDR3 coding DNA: TGTGCCAGCAGCGTAGGGGGGGGCTTTTCCACCGGGGAGCTGTTTTTT.

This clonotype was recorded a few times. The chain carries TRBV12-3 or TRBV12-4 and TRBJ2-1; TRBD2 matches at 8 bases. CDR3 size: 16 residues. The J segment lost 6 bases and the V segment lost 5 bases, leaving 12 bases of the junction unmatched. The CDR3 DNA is TGTGCCAGCAGTCCACCTAGATTAGCGGGGATCAATGAGCAGTTCTTC. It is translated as CASSPPRLAGINEQFF.

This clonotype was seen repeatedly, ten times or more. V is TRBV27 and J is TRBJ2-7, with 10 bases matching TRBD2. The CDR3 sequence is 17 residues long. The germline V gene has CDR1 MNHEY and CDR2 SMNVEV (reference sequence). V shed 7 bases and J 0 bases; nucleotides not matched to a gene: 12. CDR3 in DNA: TGTGCCAGCACCCCTCGTGGTAGCGGGGGGATCTCCTACGAGCAGTACTTC. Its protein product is CASTPRGSGGISYEQYF.

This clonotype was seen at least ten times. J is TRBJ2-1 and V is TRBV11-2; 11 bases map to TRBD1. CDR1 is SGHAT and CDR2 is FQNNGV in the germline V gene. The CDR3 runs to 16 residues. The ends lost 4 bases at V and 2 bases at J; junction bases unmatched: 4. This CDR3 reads CASSSGQGGTYNEQFF. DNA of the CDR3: TGTGCCAGCAGCTCGGGACAGGGGGGTACCTACAATGAGCAGTTCTTC.

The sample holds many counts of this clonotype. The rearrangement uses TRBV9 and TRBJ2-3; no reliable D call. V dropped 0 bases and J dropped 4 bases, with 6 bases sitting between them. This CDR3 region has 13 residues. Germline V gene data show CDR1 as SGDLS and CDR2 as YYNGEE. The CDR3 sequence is CASSVGYPDTQYF. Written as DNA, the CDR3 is TGTGCCAGCAGCGTAGGTTACCCAGATACGCAGTATTTT. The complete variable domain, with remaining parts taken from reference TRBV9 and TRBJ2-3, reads DSGVTQTPKHLITATGQRVTLRCSPRSGDLSVYWYQQSLDQGLQFLIQYYNGEERAKGNILERFSAQQFPDLHSELNLSSLELGDSALYFCASSVGYPDTQYFGPGTRLTVL.

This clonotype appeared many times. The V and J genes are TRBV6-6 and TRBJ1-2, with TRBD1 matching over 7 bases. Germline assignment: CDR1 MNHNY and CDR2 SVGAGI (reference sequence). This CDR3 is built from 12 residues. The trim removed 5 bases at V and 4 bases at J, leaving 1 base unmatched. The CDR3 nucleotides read TGTGCCAGCAGTACAGGGGCCTATGGCTACACCTTC. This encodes CASSTGAYGYTF.